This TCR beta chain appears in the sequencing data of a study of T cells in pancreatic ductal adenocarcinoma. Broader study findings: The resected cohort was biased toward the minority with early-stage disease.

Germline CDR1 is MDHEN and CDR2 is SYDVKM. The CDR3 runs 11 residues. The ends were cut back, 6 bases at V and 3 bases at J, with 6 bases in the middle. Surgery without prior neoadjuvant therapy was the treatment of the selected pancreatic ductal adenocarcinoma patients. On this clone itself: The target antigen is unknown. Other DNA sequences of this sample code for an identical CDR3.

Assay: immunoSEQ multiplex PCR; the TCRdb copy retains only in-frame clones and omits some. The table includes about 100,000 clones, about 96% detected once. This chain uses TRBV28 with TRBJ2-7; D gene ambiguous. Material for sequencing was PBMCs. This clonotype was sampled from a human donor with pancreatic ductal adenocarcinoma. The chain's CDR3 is CASRSNYEQYF. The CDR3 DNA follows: TGTGCCAGCAGGTCTAACTACGAGCAGTACTTC. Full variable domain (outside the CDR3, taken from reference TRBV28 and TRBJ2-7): DVKVTQSSRYLVKRTGEKVFLECVQDMDHENMFWYRQDPGLGLRLIYFSYDVKMKEKGDIPEGYSVSREKKERFSLILESASTNQTSMYLCASRSNYEQYFGPGTRLTVT.